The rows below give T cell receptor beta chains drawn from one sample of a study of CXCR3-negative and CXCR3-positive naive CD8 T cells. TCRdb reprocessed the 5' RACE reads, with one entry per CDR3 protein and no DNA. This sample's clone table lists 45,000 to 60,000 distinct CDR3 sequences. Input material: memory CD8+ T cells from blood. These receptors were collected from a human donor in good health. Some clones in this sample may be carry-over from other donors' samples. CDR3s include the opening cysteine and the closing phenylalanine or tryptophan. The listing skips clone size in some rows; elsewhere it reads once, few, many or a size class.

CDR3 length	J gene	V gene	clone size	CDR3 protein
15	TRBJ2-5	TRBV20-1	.	CSARVPGQNLYTQYF
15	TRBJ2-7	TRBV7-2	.	CASSSLGTGTEEQYF
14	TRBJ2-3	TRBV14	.	CASRPTGEGDTQYF
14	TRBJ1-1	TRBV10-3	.	CAILNPTGNTEAFF
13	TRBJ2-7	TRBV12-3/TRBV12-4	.	CASRGSYTYEQYF
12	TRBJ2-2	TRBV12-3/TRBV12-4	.	CASTIIQGELFF
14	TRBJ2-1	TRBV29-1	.	CSVPGLQSYNEQFF
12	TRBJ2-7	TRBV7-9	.	CASSGTTDEQYF
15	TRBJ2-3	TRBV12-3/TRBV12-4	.	CASRLQLAGLDTQYF
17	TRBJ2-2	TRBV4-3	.	CASSQDLSGGAYGELFF
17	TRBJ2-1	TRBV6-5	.	CASSPGLAESSYNEQFF
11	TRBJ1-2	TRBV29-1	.	CSVIGEVGYTF
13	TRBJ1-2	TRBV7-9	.	CASSLEASYGYTF
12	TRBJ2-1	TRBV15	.	CAASSGNNEQFF
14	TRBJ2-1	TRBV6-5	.	CATKGGGGYNEQFF
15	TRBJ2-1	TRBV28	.	CASSFGAAGANEQFF
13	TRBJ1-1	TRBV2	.	CASSEPGDTEAFF
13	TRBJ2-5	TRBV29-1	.	CSVEGGASETQYF
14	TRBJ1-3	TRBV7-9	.	CASSTTGTGNTIYF
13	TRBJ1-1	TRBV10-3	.	CAIGETENTEAFF
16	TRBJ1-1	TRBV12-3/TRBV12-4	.	CASSPRRGTEDTEAFF
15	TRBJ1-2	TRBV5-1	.	CASSLEGSPNYGYTF
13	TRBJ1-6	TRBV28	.	CASSGTDRFTLHF
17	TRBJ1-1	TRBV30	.	CAWTNPRGRTLWTEAFF
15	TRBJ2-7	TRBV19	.	CASSPQTGSSYEQYF
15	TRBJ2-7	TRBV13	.	CASSSTRTGLREQYF
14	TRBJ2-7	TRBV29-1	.	CSVDGLAGVYEQYF
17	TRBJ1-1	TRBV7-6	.	CASSPSGALRMNTEAFF
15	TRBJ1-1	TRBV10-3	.	CAISEFRTHGTEAFF
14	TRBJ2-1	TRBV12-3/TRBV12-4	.	CASSPPALKDEQFF
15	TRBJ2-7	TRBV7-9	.	CASSLALQVLGEQYF
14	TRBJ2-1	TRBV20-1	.	CSARTSGYWDEQFF
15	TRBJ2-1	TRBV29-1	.	CSVDGAGEYYNEQFF
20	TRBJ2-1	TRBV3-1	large	CASSPRPLAGGPSSYNEQFF
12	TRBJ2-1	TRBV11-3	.	CASSLITSEQFF
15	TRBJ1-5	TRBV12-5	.	CASGLVGRGLQPQHF
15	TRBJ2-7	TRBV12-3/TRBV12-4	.	CASSPGGGSSYEQYF
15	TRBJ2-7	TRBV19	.	CASNPSTSGAYEQYF
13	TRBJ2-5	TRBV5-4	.	CASSYGGGETQYF
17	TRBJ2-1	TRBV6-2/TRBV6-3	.	CASSYSVGASSYNEQFF
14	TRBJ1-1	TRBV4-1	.	CASSQDGLNTEAFF
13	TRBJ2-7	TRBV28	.	CASSSRVSYEQYF
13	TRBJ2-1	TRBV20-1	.	CSARDRNDNEQFF
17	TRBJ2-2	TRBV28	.	CASSLSLGLSNTGELFF
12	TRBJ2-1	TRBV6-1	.	CASPRDLNEQFF
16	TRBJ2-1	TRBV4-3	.	CASSQEPNTGENEQFF
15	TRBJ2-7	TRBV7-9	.	CASSFPTGSSYEQYF
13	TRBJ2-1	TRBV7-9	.	CASSLATGNEQFF
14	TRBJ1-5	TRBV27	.	CASSLGTEGQPQHF
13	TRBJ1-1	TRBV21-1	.	CASSKTPNTEAFF
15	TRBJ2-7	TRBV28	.	CASSFGRTDRYEQYF
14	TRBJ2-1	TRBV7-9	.	CASSLGPAQNEQFF
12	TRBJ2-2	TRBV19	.	CASMPLTGELFF
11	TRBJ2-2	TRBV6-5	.	CASRHTGELFF
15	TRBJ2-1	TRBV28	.	CASSLLWRETSEQFF
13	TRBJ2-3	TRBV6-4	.	CASSRGEADTQYF